The source of this TCR beta chain is a study of cytomegalovirus exposure and HLA in healthy donors. The germline CDR1 and CDR2 sequences are LNHNV and YYDKDF (reference sequence). The CDR3 is 17 amino acids. With 2 bases clipped from V and 6 bases from J, the junction kept 12 bases outside the gene matches. Vbeta (60) and Jbeta (13) primers were used in the PCR. This table comes from immunoSEQ multiplex PCR, and its TCRdb copy is limited to in-frame clones, with some not included. The sample consists of 40,000 or so clones, just under 75% of them appearing once. The specimen sequenced was PBMCs. The gene calls are TRBV15 and TRBJ2-3; TRBD2 matches 9 bases. This receptor was obtained from a young man in good health and CMV-seronegative. The CDR3 is CATSRTLVRGGPDTQYF. The CDR3, as DNA: TGTGCCACCAGCAGAACCCTAGTGCGGGGGGGCCCGGATACGCAGTATTTT.